The rows below give T cell receptor beta chains drawn from one sample of a study of blood T cell repertoires in COVID-19. The table came from immunoSEQ multiplex PCR; TCRdb's copy has only in-frame clones and leaves some out. In the table there are about 80,000 clones, 78% of which are singletons. The sequencing input was peripheral blood. The receptors originated from a human donor in a cohort sampled during active COVID-19. The CDR3 runs from the conserved cysteine through the conserved F or W.

v_gene | CDR3aa
TRBV15 | CATSREGTGHNEQFF
TRBV5-8 | CASSLGQGWEQYF
TRBV7-2 | CASSWSGLAGAYEQYF
TRBV19 | CASRNGQGQQETQYF
TRBV5-1 | CASSLAAGHLTSGNTIYF
TRBV19 | CASRPQGSTYNEQFF
TRBV6-5 | CASSYSGGETQYF
TRBV10-3 | CAISESIGWQGTQETQYF
TRBV2 | CASRPSLSQPQHF
TRBV2 | CASSNLGLDSYNEQFF
TRBV10-1 | CASSSGTVNQPQHF
TRBV3-1/TRBV3-2 | CASSQTSGTYNEQFF
TRBV5-6 | CASSPTVGWGVTEAFF
TRBV6-2/TRBV6-3 | CASSNPLTEKMNTEAFF
TRBV18 | CASSPRGRPYEQYF
TRBV9 | CASSPILLAGGVFTGELFF